This paragraph reports one TCR beta chain. Sequenced by immunoSEQ multiplex PCR; TCRdb stores in-frame clones only, minus some. The data contain fewer than 500,000 clones, roughly four fifths of them singletons. These data originate in a study of blood T cell repertoires in COVID-19. Study background: From T cells, B-cell-depleted T cells, or PBMCs came the material, which was cDNA or gDNA.

The CDR3 is 14 residues long. CDR1 and CDR2 from the germline V gene are MNHEY and SVGAGI. The germline V and J ends were trimmed by 2 bases and 5 bases, with 12 bases remaining between them. This sequence originates from a human donor with acute or convalescent COVID-19. The donor label of this sample is uncertain. The specimen was peripheral blood. The genes are TRBV6-5 and TRBJ2-5; a possible D gene is TRBD1 (5 bases). CDR3 region: CASSYGQGRETQYF. DNA of the CDR3: TGTGCCAGCAGTTACGGGCAGGGTCGGGAGACCCAGTACTTC.